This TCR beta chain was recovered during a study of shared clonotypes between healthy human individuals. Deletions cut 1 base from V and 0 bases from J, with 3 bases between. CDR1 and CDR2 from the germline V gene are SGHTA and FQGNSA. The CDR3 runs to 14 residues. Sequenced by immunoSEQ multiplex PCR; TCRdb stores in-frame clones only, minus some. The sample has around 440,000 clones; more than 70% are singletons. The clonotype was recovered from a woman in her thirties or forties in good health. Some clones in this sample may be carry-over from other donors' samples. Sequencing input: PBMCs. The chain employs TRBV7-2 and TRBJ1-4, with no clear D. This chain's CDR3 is CASSLESTNEKLFF. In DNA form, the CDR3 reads TGTGCCAGCAGCTTAGAGTCAACTAATGAAAAACTGTTTTTT.